The clone carrying this T cell receptor beta chain was picked up many times. Each CDR3 protein is one row after TCRdb ran MiXCR on the 5' RACE reads. The data hold roughly 250,000 distinct CDR3 sequences, with 8% to 9.5% observed a single time. This record comes from a study of CD8 T cells in ankylosing spondylitis. CDR3 length: 15 residues. With 1 base removed from V and 0 bases from J, the gap between germline ends came to 7 bases. Germline assignment: CDR1 LGHDT and CDR2 YNNKEL (reference sequence). The source material was blood, either unsorted or a sorted T cell fraction (not recorded which). This receptor was taken from a male donor with ankylosing spondylitis or in good health (not recorded which). The chain uses TRBV3-1 and TRBJ1-5; D might be TRBD1 (5 bases). The CDR3 here is CASSQGGTSNQPQHF. In DNA form, the CDR3 reads TGTGCCAGCAGCCAAGGAGGGACTAGCAATCAGCCCCAGCATTTT.